The 29 T cell receptor beta chains reported below all come from one sample, sequenced in a study of blood T cell repertoires in COVID-19. Measured with immunoSEQ multiplex PCR; TCRdb has only the in-frame clones, and not every one. The sample records 60,000 to 100,000 clones, 70% to 90% being singletons. The specimen was peripheral blood. These TCRs come from a man aged 50 to 60 with active COVID-19.

The chain employs TRBV28 and TRBJ1-3; D possibly corresponds to TRBD1 (5 bases). The CDR3 loop spans 14 amino acids. CDR1 MDHEN and CDR2 SYDVKM come from the germline V gene. Trimming cost V 7 bases and J 4 bases, with 14 bases left between them. CDR3: CASTDGGTGNTIYF. As DNA, the CDR3 is TGTGCCAGCACTGATGGGGGGACCGGAAACACCATATATTTT.

The V call is TRBV5-1, the J call TRBJ1-4; 9 nucleotides match TRBD1. After removal of 5 bases from V and 5 bases from J, the junction contained 4 bases not matched to a gene. Germline CDR1 SGHRS, CDR2 YFSETQ. The CDR3 runs to 14 residues. The CDR3 region is CASRQGQGNEKLFF. CDR3 bases: TGCGCCAGCAGGCAGGGACAGGGAAATGAAAAACTGTTTTTT. The full variable domain, in which reference TRBV5-1 and TRBJ1-4 provide the parts outside the CDR3, is KAGVTQTPRYLIKTRGQQVTLSCSPISGHRSVSWYQQTPGQGLQFLFEYFSETQRNKGNFPGRFSGRQFSNSRSEMNVSTLELGDSALYLCASRQGQGNEKLFFGSGTQLSVL.

The rearrangement joins TRBV9 to TRBJ2-1; 12 positions match TRBD2. This CDR3 has 16 amino acids. The V gene end was trimmed by 3 bases and the J gene end by 9 bases; junction bases not matched to a gene: 10. Germline CDR1 and CDR2: SGDLS and YYNGEE. The CDR3 loop is CASSAGPSGGASEQFF. CDR3 coding DNA: TGTGCCAGCAGCGCCGGACCTAGCGGGGGGGCAAGTGAGCAGTTCTTC.

CDR3 bases: TGTGCCAGTAGTATCTCTCGGCGTGGACAGCTCACCTTC. It encodes CASSISRRGQLTF. The chain carries TRBV19 and TRBJ1-2; TRBD1 is a possible D gene (6 bases). This CDR3 has 13 amino acids. V was clipped by 3 bases and J by 13 bases, with 18 bases between them. Germline values: CDR1 LNHDA, CDR2 SQIVND (reference sequence).

The rearrangement uses TRBV10-3 and TRBJ2-2; D unclear. CDR1 ENHRY and CDR2 SYGVKD come from the germline V gene. V lost 7 bases, J lost 3 bases, and 9 bases lay in between. The CDR3 contains 13 residues. The CDR3 loop is CAITQTYTGELFF. The DNA for the CDR3 is TGTGCCATCACCCAAACATACACCGGGGAGCTGTTTTTT.

The CDR3 region is CASRYSLAGGETQYF. As DNA, the CDR3 is TGTGCCAGCAGATACTCCCTAGCAGGGGGGGAGACCCAGTACTTC. The chain carries TRBV27 and TRBJ2-5; a weak D match, TRBD1 (7 bases). This CDR3 is built from 15 residues. Germline V gives CDR1 MNHEY, CDR2 SMNVEV (reference sequence). Trimming took 6 bases from V and 5 from J, leaving 19 bases between them.

The chain couples TRBV3-1 (or the pseudogene TRBV3-2) to TRBJ1-1, with D hard to call. The CDR3 extends over 14 amino acids. Germline V lookup: CDR1 LGHDT, CDR2 YNNKEL (reference sequence). V shed 3 bases and J shed 5 bases, with 13 bases lying between them. The CDR3 here is CASSQAGSGTEAFF. Written as DNA, the CDR3 is TGTGCCAGCAGCCAGGCGGGAAGTGGGACTGAAGCTTTCTTT.

The chain combines TRBV6-2 or TRBV6-3 with TRBJ2-2; weak D call: TRBD2 (6 bases). The CDR3 totals 17 residues. The V gene lost 0 bases and the J gene lost 6 bases, with 17 bases spanning the gap. Germline CDR1 is MNHEY and CDR2 is SVGEGT. The CDR3 DNA reads as TGTGCCAGCAGTTACTCGGGGCGGAGGGTGGACGCCGGGGAGCTGTTTTTT. Translation: CASSYSGRRVDAGELFF.

CDR3 protein: CASSLRGEVYEQYF. The CDR3 DNA follows: TGTGCCAGCAGCTTAAGGGGTGAGGTCTACGAGCAGTACTTC. This chain joins TRBV13 and TRBJ2-7; D is possibly TRBD1 (5 bases). This CDR3 spans 14 amino acids. Per germline, CDR1 PRHDT and CDR2 FYEKMQ (reference sequence). V was shortened by 2 bases and J by 3 bases, with 11 bases between the two germline ends.

The rearrangement links TRBV6-6 to TRBJ1-5; weak D call: TRBD1 (6 bases). Trimming took 4 bases from V and 7 from J, leaving 14 bases between them. The CDR3 has 14 amino acids. CDR1 and CDR2 from the germline V gene are MNHNY and SVGAGI (reference sequence). This CDR3 reads CASSFRQVGQPQHF. DNA of the CDR3: TGTGCCAGCAGTTTTCGACAGGTCGGGCAGCCCCAGCATTTT.

V is TRBV15 and J is TRBJ2-1; 10 positions match TRBD1. Germline V gives CDR1 LNHNV, CDR2 YYDKDF (reference sequence). The J segment lost 7 bases and the V segment lost 1 base, leaving 4 bases of the junction unmatched. This CDR3 region has 15 residues. CDR3 amino acids: CATSRGGQGTNEQFF. The CDR3 coding sequence is TGTGCCACCAGCAGAGGGGGACAGGGGACGAATGAGCAGTTCTTC.

CDR3: CASRLRGWSTDTQYF. The DNA of the CDR3 is TGTGCCAGCAGGTTGCGGGGCTGGAGCACAGATACGCAGTATTTT. The chain joins TRBV11-2 to TRBJ2-3; a weak D match, TRBD2 (6 bases). V was trimmed by 6 bases and J by 0 bases, leaving 13 bases between them. Germline V gene data show CDR1 as SGHAT and CDR2 as FQNNGV. The CDR3 has 15 amino acids.

Only one count was recorded for this clone. The rearrangement joins TRBV29-1 to TRBJ2-7, with no clear D. The CDR3 has 9 residues. V was clipped by 4 bases and J by 5 bases, with 3 bases between them. CDR1 SQVTM and CDR2 ANQGSEA come from the germline V gene. The CDR3: CSVVDEQYF. The CDR3 DNA is TGCAGCGTTGTCGACGAGCAGTACTTC.

In nucleotides, the CDR3 is TGCGCCAGCAGCCCTGGACTAGCGGGCTACGAGCAGTACTTC. This codes for CASSPGLAGYEQYF. The V and J genes are TRBV5-1 and TRBJ2-7; 11 bases agree with TRBD2. Germline CDR1 SGHRS, CDR2 YFSETQ. CDR3 length: 14 residues. Germline trimming cut 4 bases from V and 3 bases from J; bases unmatched to any gene: 3.

The V and J genes are TRBV30 and TRBJ1-5; D ambiguous. The germline V and J ends were trimmed by 2 bases and 1 base, with 6 bases remaining between them. Germline V gene sequence: CDR1 GTSNPN, CDR2 SVGIG (reference sequence). The CDR3 contains 13 residues. Here the CDR3 reads CAWSKQSNQPQHF. CDR3 coding DNA: TGTGCCTGGAGTAAACAGAGCAATCAGCCCCAGCATTTT.

The chain uses TRBV6-5 and TRBJ2-2, with D perhaps TRBD2 (6 bases). V was cut by 5 bases and J by 5 bases, with 15 bases left in between. The germline CDR1 and CDR2 sequences are MNHEY and SVGAGI. The CDR3 sequence is 15 residues long. The CDR3 bases are TGTGCCAGCAGTCCTACTGGCGGGGTTACCGGGGAGCTGTTTTTT. The encoded protein is CASSPTGGVTGELFF.

This clone was seen a single time. The chain is built from TRBV5-1 and TRBJ1-2, with 7 bases aligning to TRBD1. V trimming: 4 bases; J trimming: 0 bases; junction bases outside the gene matches: 6. The CDR3 totals 15 residues. Germline-derived CDR1 and CDR2 are SGHRS and YFSETQ. CDR3 nucleotides: TGCGCCAGCAGCCCCACGGGACAGACTAACTATGGCTACACCTTC. It translates to CASSPTGQTNYGYTF.

This clone was seen once. One end of the junction is discordant with germline, which a read error may explain. The chain combines TRBV5-1 with TRBJ2-7; 11 bases agree with TRBD1. There are 13 residues in the CDR3. Looked up from germline, CDR1 is SGHRS and CDR2 is YFSETQ. DNA of the CDR3: TGCGTCAGCAGCTTGGGACAGGGGGACGAGCAGTACTTC. Protein product: CVSSLGQGDEQYF.

This chain connects TRBV28 to TRBJ1-2; 7 positions agree with TRBD1. Germline CDR1 MDHEN, CDR2 SYDVKM. V dropped 3 bases and J dropped 4; count of bases not matched to a gene: 8. The CDR3 is 15 residues long. CDR3 region: CASSFRDSLTYGYTF. The CDR3 DNA reads as TGTGCCAGCAGTTTTCGGGACAGCCTCACCTATGGCTACACCTTC.

CDR3 sequence: CASSQERLATYEQYF. The CDR3 nucleotides are TGTGCCAGCAGCCAAGAAAGGCTAGCGACCTACGAGCAGTACTTC. The gene calls are TRBV14 and TRBJ2-7; TRBD2 is a possible D gene (6 bases). Germline V gene lookup returns CDR1 SGHDN and CDR2 FVKESK. V lost 0 bases and J lost 2, with 11 bases in between. The CDR3 contains 15 residues.

The V call is TRBV6-2 or TRBV6-3, the J call TRBJ2-2, with D maybe TRBD1 (5 bases). Looked up from germline, CDR1 is MNHEY and CDR2 is SVGEGT. The CDR3 covers 18 residues. V was clipped by 2 bases and J by 2 bases, with 18 bases between them. DNA for the CDR3: TGTGCCAGCAGTTACAAGCAGGGTTCCCAATTAAACACCGGGGAGCTGTTTTTT. It codes for CASSYKQGSQLNTGELFF.

The rearrangement links TRBV7-6 to TRBJ1-1; D is unclear. Per germline, CDR1 SGHVS and CDR2 FNYEAQ. The length of the CDR3 is 13 residues. V was pared by 0 bases and J by 3 bases, with 5 bases between. CDR3 DNA sequence: TGTGCCAGCAGCTTAGCGGGAGACACTGAAGCTTTCTTT. Amino acids: CASSLAGDTEAFF.

The chain carries TRBV5-1 and TRBJ2-5; the match to TRBD1 covers 8 bases. From germline, CDR1 is SGHRS and CDR2 YFSETQ. V shed 7 bases and J 4 bases; nucleotides not matched to a gene: 6. There are 13 residues in the CDR3. CDR3 in amino acids: CASGQGARETQYF. CDR3 nucleotide sequence: TGCGCCAGCGGGCAGGGGGCGCGAGAGACCCAGTACTTC.

The CDR3 loop is CASSSTGVYINSPLHF. CDR3 coding DNA: TGTGCCAGCAGTTCTACAGGGGTTTATATTAATTCACCCCTCCACTTT. The chain links TRBV6-5 to TRBJ1-6, with 7 bases aligning to TRBD1. V shed 4 bases and J 6 bases; nucleotides not matched to a gene: 9. This CDR3 comprises 16 residues. Per germline, CDR1 MNHEY and CDR2 SVGAGI.

The chain carries TRBV9 and TRBJ1-2, with 9 positions matching TRBD1. Trimming removed 4 bases from V and 3 bases from J; junction bases left unmatched: 10. The CDR3 sequence is 16 residues long. Germline V gene sequence: CDR1 SGDLS, CDR2 YYNGEE. CDR3 sequence: CASSLSYRGRDYGYTF. The CDR3 region has the DNA TGTGCCAGCAGCCTTTCGTACAGGGGGCGCGACTATGGCTACACCTTC.

This chain joins TRBV29-1 and TRBJ2-5; TRBD2 matches at 10 bases. The CDR3 covers 18 residues. CDR1 is SQVTM, CDR2 ANQGSEA, per germline. V trimming: 6 bases; J trimming: 1 base; junction bases outside the gene matches: 17. CDR3 residues: CSVRRNTPGLASQETQYF. The DNA of the CDR3 is TGCAGCGTCCGCAGGAACACACCGGGACTAGCGAGCCAAGAGACCCAGTACTTC.

V usage is TRBV4-1 and J usage is TRBJ2-2, with 14 positions matching TRBD2. V shed 1 base, J shed 9 bases, and the junction held 16 bases outside the gene matches. This CDR3 has 20 amino acids. Germline CDR1 is MGHRA and CDR2 is YSYEKL. Here the CDR3 reads CASSQAPLIPGLAGVRELFF. CDR3 coding DNA: TGCGCCAGCAGCCAAGCCCCCCTCATTCCGGGACTAGCGGGGGTTAGGGAGCTGTTTTTT.

J is TRBJ2-3 and V is TRBV11-2; maybe TRBD2 (6 bases). The germline V and J ends were trimmed by 3 bases and 5 bases, with 15 bases remaining between them. Germline assignment: CDR1 SGHAT and CDR2 FQNNGV. The CDR3 spans 15 residues. CDR3 DNA sequence: TGTGCCAGCAGCTTCGGTCTAGCGTCCGTAGATACGCAGTATTTT. Its translation is CASSFGLASVDTQYF.

This chain links TRBV19 with TRBJ2-3, with TRBD2 matching over 8 bases. CDR1 LNHDA and CDR2 SQIVND come from the germline V gene (reference sequence). The V and J ends lost 2 bases and 7 bases, in that order; junction bases with no gene match: 5. This CDR3 is 14 amino acids long. CDR3 in DNA: TGTGCCAGTAGTATAAACGGGGGGGAGAATACGCAGTATTTT. Protein product: CASSINGGENTQYF.